The sequence of this TCR beta chain was determined in a study of PD-1 blockade in classical Hodgkin lymphoma. The time point: cycle 4 day 1 (C4D1), after five to seven weeks of nivolumab. Relapses following autologous stem cell transplantation were seen in all patients, with brentuximab vedotin exposure varying. The table came from immunoSEQ multiplex PCR; TCRdb's copy has only in-frame clones and leaves some out. The sample shows tens of thousands of clones, just over 90% of them seen only once. The CDR3 runs 15 residues. Germline values: CDR1 SGDLS, CDR2 YYNGEE. V was pared by 2 bases and J by 8 bases, with 4 bases of the junction left unmatched.

This TCR was recovered from a human donor with classical Hodgkin lymphoma. The chain joins TRBV9 to TRBJ1-6; the match to TRBD1 covers 10 bases. Sequencing used peripheral blood mononuclear cells (PBMCs), obtained before the fourth cycle of nivolumab. CDR3 sequence (DNA): TGTGCCAGCAGCGTTGTTGGGACAGGGGATTCACCCCTCCACTTT. Translated: CASSVVGTGDSPLHF.